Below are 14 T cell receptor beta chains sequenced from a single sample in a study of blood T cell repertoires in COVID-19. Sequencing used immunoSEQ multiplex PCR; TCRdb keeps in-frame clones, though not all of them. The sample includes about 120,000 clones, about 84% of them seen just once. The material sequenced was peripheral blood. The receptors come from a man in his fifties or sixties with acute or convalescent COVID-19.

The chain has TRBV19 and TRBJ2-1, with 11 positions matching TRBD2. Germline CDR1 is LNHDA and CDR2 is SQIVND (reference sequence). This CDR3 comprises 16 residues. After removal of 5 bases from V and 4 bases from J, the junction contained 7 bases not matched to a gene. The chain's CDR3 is CASSLQTSGIYNEQFF. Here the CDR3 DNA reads TGTGCCAGTAGTCTCCAGACTAGCGGGATTTACAATGAGCAGTTCTTC.

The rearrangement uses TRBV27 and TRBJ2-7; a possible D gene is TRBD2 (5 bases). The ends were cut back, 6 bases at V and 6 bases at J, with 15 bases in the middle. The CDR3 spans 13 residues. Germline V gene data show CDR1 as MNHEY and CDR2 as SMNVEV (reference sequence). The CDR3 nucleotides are TGTGCCAGCAGGTCCGGGGTAGGGCGCGAGCAGTACTTC. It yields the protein CASRSGVGREQYF.

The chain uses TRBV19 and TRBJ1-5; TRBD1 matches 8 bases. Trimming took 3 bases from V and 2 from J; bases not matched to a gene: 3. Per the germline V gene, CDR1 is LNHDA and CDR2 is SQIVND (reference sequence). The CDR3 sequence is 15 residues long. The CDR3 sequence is CASSIQGAGNQPQHF. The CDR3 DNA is TGTGCCAGTAGTATTCAGGGGGCGGGCAATCAGCCCCAGCATTTT.

The DNA for the CDR3 is TGTGCCTCCGAGGGGACAGCCCTTGACACTGAAGCTTTCTTT. Translating it yields CASEGTALDTEAFF. The genes are TRBV24-1 and TRBJ1-1, with 7 bases matching TRBD1. CDR1 is KGHDR, CDR2 SFDVKD, per germline. J was trimmed by 3 bases and V by 12 bases; bases with no gene match: 12. The CDR3 loop spans 14 amino acids.

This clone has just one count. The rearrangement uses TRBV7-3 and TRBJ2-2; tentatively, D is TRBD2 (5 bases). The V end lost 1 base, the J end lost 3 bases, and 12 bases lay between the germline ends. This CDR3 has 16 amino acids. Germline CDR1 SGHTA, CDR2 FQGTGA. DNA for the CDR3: TGTGCCAGCAGCTTAAATAGCGTTGTAGACACCGGGGAGCTGTTTTTT. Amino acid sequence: CASSLNSVVDTGELFF.

This CDR3 reads CASRQGGTYEQYF. CDR3 sequence (DNA): TGTGCCAGCAGGCAAGGGGGCACGTACGAGCAGTACTTC. The chain recombines TRBV6-5 with TRBJ2-7; 7 bases line up with TRBD1. Germline loops: CDR1 MNHEY, CDR2 SVGAGI. Trimming at V came to 6 bases and at J to 4 bases, leaving 6 bases not matched to a gene. This CDR3 contains 13 residues.

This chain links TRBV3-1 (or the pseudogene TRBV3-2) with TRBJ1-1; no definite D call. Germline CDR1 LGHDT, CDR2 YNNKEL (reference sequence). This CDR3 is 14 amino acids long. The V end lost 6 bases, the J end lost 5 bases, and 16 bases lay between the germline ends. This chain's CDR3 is CASRPPGWGTEAFF. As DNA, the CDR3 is TGTGCCAGCAGACCCCCGGGGTGGGGTACTGAAGCTTTCTTT.

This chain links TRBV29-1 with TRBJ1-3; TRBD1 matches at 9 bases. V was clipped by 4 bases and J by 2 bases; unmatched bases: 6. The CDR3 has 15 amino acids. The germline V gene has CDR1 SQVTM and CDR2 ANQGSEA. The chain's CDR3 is CSVAGQGGTGNTIYF. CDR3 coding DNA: TGCAGCGTTGCGGGACAGGGCGGAACTGGAAACACCATATATTTT.

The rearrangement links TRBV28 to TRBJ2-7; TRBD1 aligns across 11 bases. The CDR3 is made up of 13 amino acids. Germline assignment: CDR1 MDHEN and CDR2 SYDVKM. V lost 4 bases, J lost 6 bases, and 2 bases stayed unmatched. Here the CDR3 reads CASSYGTGGEQYF. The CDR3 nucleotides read TGTGCCAGCAGTTATGGGACAGGGGGCGAGCAGTACTTC.

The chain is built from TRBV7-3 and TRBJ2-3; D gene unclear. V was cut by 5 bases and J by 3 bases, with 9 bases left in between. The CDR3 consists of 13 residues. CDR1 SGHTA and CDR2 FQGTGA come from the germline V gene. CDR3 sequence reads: CASSSRLTDTQYF. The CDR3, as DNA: TGTGCCAGCAGCAGCCGACTTACAGATACGCAGTATTTT.

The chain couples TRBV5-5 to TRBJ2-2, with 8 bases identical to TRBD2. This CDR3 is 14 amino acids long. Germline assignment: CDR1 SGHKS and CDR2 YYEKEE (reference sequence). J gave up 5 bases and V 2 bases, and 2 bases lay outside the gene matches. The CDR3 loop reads CASSFGGGTGELFF. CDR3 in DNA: TGTGCCAGCAGCTTCGGCGGGGGGACCGGGGAGCTGTTTTTT.

This chain's CDR3 is CATSVGQGIYNEQFF. DNA for the CDR3: TGTGCCACCAGCGTCGGACAGGGGATATACAATGAGCAGTTCTTC. The V call is TRBV24-1, the J call TRBJ2-1; TRBD1 agrees at 9 bases. Germline V gives CDR1 KGHDR, CDR2 SFDVKD. The V and J ends lost 7 bases and 4 bases, in that order; junction bases with no gene match: 7. The CDR3 runs to 15 residues.

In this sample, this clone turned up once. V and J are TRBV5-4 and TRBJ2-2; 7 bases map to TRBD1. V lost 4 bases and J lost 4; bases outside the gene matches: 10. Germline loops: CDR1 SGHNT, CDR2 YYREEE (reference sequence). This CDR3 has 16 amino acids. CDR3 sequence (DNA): TGTGCCAGCAGCCGAACAGGGGTCCCTGGCACCGGGGAGCTGTTTTTT. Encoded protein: CASSRTGVPGTGELFF.

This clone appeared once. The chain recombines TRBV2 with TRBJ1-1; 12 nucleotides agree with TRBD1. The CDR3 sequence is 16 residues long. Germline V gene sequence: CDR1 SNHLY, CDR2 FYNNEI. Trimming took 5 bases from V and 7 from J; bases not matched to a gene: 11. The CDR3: CASSLAGTGGSGEAFF. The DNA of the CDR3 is TGTGCCAGCAGTCTTGCCGGGACAGGGGGCTCTGGTGAAGCTTTCTTT.